This TCR beta chain was profiled in a study of T-cell reconstitution after alpha-beta-depleted transplantation in children. At least ten counts were recorded for this clonotype. Unique molecular identifiers were used in preparing the TCRbeta library. From the PCR reads, TCRdb called clonotypes with MiXCR, one entry per CDR3 protein. The sample has fewer than 120,000 distinct CDR3 sequences; 10% are singletons. The source is a human donor who donated a stem cell graft to a child with acute lymphoblastic leukemia. Material: PBMCs from the stem cell graft donor, obtained from the stem cell graft.

The CDR3 is CSVPPGQNTEAFF. The CDR3 coding sequence is TGCAGCGTTCCGCCCGGACAGAACACTGAAGCTTTCTTT. The chain has TRBV29-1 and TRBJ1-1; a possible D gene is TRBD1 (5 bases). Germline CDR1 reads SQVTM; CDR2 reads ANQGSEA. Trimming removed 5 bases from V and 1 base from J, with 11 bases in between. This CDR3 is built from 13 residues.